This T cell receptor beta chain emerged from a study of early T cells in non-severe SARS-CoV-2 infection. On the study more broadly: The input, bulk RNA from unsorted whole blood, was sequenced, and chains were unpaired.

This clonotype appeared many times. One entry per CDR3 protein results from TCRdb running MiXCR on the 5' RACE reads. The table shows about 60,000 distinct CDR3 sequences, with approximately 5.6% occurring only once. The V gene's germline CDR1 is DFQATT and CDR2 SNEGSKA (reference sequence). Trimming took off 3 bases at V and 2 bases at J, with 21 bases between the two ends. This CDR3 region has 17 residues. The rearrangement uses TRBV20-1 and TRBJ2-3; possible D gene TRBD2, 5 bases. The TCR comes from an adult who was a healthcare worker with PCR-confirmed SARS-CoV-2 infection or an uninfected control (not recorded which). Sample: whole blood. CDR3 residues: CSARDPSPQRYTDTQYF. Here the CDR3 DNA reads TGCAGTGCTAGGGACCCCTCCCCCCAGCGGTACACAGATACGCAGTATTTT.